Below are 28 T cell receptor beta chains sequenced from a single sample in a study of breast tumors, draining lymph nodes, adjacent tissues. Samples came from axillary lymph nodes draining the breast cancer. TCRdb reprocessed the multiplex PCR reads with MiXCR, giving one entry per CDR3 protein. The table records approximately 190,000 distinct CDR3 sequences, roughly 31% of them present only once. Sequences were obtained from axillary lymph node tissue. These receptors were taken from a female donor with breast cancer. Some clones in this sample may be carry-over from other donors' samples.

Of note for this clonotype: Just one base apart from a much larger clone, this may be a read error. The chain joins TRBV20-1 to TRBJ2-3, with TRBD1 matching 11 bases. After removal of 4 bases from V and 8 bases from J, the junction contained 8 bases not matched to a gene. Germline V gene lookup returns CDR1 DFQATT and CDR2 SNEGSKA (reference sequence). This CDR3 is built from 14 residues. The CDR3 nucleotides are TGCAGTGCTACCCGGGACAGGGGGTTGACTACGCAGTATTTT. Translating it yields CSATRDRGLTTQYF.

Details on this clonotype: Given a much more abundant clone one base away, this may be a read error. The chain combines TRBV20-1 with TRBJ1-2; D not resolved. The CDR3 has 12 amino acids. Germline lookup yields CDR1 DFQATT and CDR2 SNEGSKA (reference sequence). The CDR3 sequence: CSASTVSYGSTF. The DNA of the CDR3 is TGCAGTGCTAGTACAGTCAGCTATGGCTCCACCTTC.

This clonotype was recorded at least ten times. This chain's CDR3 is CASSLGGGRGNSPLHF. The CDR3 coding sequence is TGTGCCAGCAGCTTAGGTGGAGGGAGAGGGAATTCACCCCTCCACTTT. The rearrangement links TRBV7-2 to TRBJ1-6; D is undetermined. Germline V gene sequence: CDR1 SGHTA, CDR2 FQGNSA. The CDR3 extends over 16 amino acids. Trimming removed 1 base at V and 7 bases at J, with 14 bases between. Full variable domain (outside the CDR3, taken from reference TRBV7-2 and TRBJ1-6): GAGVSQSPSNKVTEKGKDVELRCDPISGHTALYWYRQSLGQGLEFLIYFQGNSAPDKSGLPSDRFSAERTGGSVSTLTIQRTQQEDSAVYLCASSLGGGRGNSPLHFGNGTRLTVT.

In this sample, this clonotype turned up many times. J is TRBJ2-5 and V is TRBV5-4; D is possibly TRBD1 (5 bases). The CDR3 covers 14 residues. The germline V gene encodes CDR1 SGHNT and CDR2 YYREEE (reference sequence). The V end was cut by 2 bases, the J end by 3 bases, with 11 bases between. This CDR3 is CASSLWQGKETQYF. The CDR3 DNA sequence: TGTGCCAGCAGCTTATGGCAGGGTAAAGAGACCCAGTACTTC.

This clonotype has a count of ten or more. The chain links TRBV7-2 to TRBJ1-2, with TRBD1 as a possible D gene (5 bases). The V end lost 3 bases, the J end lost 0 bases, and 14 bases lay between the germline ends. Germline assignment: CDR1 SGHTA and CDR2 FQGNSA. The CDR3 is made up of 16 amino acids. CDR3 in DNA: TGTGCCAGCAGCTTGGTACAGGCGTCCCCTAACTATGGCTACACCTTC. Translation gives CASSLVQASPNYGYTF.

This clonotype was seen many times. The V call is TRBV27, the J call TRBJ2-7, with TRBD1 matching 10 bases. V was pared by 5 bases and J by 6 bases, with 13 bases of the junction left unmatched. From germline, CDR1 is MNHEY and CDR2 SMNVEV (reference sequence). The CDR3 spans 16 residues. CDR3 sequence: CASSQRPTGTGVEQYF. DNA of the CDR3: TGTGCCAGCAGTCAGAGGCCTACCGGGACAGGGGTCGAGCAGTACTTC.

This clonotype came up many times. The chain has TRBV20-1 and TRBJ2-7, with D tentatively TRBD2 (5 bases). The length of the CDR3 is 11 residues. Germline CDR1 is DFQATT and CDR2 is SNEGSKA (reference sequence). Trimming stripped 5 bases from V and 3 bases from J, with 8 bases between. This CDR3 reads CSAGLIYEQYF. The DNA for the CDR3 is TGCAGTGCTGGACTCATCTACGAGCAGTACTTC.

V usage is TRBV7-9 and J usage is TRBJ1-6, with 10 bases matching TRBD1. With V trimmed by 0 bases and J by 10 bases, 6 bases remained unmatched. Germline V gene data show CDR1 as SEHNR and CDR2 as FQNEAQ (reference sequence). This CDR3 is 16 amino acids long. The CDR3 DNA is TGTGCCAGCAGCTTAGCCCTCGGGACAGGGGTCTCACCCCTCCACTTT. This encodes CASSLALGTGVSPLHF.

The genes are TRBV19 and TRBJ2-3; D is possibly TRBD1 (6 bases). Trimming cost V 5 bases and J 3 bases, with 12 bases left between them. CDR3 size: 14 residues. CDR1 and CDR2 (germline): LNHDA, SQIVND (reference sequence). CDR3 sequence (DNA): TGTGCCAGTAGTCCCCGAAGGGGGACAGATACGCAGTATTTT. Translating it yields CASSPRRGTDTQYF.

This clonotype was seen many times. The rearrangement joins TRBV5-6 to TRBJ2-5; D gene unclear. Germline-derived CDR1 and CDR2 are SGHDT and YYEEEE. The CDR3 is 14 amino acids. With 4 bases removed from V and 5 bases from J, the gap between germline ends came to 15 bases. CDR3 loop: CASSIGPNSETQYF. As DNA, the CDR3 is TGTGCCAGCAGCATAGGACCCAATTCGGAGACCCAGTACTTC.

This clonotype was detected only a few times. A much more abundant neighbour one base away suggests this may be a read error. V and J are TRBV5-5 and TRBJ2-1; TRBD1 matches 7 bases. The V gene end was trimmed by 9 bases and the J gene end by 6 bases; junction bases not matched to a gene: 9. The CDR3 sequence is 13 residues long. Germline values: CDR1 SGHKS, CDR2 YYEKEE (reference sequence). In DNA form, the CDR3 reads TGTGCCACTACTGGGACAGATCCCAATGAGCAGTTCTTC. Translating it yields CATTGTDPNEQFF.

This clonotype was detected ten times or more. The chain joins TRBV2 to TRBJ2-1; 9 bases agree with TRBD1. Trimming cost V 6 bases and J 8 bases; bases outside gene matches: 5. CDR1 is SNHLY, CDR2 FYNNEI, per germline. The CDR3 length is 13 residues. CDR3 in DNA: TGTGCCAGCAGCCGGGACAGGGTCCATGAGCAGTTCTTC. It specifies CASSRDRVHEQFF.

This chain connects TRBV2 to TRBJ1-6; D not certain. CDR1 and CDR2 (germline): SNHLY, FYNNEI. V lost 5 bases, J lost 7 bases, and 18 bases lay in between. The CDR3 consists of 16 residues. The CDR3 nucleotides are TGTGCCAGCAGTATAGGCCGGGGAACCGGGAATTCACCCCTCCACTTT. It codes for CASSIGRGTGNSPLHF.

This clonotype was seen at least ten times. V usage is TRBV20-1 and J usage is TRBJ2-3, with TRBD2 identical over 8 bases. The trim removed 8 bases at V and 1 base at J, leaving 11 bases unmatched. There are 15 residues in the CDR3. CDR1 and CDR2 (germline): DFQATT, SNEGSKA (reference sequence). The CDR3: CSSYGGGRGTDTQYF. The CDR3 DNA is TGCAGTTCCTACGGCGGGGGGAGAGGCACAGATACGCAGTATTTT.

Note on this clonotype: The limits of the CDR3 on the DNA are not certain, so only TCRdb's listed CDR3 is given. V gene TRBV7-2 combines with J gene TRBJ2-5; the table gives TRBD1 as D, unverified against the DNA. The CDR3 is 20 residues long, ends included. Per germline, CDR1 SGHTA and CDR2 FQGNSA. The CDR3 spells CASSFYICSATGTAQETQYF.

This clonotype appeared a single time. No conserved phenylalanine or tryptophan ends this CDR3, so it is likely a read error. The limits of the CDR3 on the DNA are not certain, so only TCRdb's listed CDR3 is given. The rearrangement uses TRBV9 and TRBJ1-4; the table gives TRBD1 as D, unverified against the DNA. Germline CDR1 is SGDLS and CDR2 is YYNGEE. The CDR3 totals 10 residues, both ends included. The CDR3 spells CASSVEWGGV.

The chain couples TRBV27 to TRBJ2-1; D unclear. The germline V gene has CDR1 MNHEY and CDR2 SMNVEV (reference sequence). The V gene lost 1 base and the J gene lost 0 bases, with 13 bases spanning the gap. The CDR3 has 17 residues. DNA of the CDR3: TGTGCCAGCAGTTTATATTGGCAGGTGAGCTCCTACAATGAGCAGTTCTTC. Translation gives CASSLYWQVSSYNEQFF.

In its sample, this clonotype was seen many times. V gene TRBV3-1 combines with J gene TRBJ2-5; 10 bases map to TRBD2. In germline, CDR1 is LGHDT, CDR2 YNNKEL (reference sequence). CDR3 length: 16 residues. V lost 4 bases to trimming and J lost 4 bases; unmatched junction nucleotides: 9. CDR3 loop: CASSPGASGGRETQYF. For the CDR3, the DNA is TGTGCCAGCAGCCCTGGGGCTAGCGGGGGAAGAGAGACCCAGTACTTC.

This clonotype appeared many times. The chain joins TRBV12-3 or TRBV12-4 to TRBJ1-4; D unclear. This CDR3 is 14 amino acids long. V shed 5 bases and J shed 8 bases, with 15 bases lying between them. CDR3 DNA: TGTGCCAGCAGTCCCACGGGGATCGAAGAAAAACTGTTTTTT. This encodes CASSPTGIEEKLFF.

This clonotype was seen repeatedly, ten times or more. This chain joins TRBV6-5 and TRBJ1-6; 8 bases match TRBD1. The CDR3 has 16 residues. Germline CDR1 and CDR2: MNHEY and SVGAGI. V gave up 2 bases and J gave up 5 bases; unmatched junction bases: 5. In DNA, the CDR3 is TGTGCCAGCAGTTACGGGGCGGACAGGGATAATTCACCCCTCCACTTT. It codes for CASSYGADRDNSPLHF.

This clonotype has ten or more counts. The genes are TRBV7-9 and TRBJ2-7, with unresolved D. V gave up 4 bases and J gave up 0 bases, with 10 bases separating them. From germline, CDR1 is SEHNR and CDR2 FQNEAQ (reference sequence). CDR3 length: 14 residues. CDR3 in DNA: TGTGCCAGCAGCTCCCGGTATAGCTCCTACGAGCAGTACTTC. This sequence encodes CASSSRYSSYEQYF.

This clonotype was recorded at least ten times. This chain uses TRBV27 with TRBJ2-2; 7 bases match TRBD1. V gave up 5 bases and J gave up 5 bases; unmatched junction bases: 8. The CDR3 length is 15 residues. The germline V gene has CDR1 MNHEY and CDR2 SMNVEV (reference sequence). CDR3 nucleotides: TGTGCCAGCAGTCCCGACAGGGAGCATACCGGGGAGCTGTTTTTT. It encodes CASSPDREHTGELFF.

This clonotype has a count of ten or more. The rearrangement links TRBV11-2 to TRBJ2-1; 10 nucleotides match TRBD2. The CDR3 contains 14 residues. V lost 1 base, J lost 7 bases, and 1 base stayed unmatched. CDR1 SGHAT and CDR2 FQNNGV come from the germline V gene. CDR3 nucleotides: TGTGCCAGCAGCTTAGGACTAGCGGGTAATGAGCAGTTCTTC. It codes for CASSLGLAGNEQFF.

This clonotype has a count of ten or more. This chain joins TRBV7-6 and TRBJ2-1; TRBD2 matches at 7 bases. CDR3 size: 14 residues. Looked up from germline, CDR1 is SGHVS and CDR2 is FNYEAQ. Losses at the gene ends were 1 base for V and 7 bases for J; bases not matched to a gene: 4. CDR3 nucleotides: TGTGCCAGCAGCTTAGAAGCGGGGCTAAATGAGCAGTTCTTC. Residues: CASSLEAGLNEQFF.

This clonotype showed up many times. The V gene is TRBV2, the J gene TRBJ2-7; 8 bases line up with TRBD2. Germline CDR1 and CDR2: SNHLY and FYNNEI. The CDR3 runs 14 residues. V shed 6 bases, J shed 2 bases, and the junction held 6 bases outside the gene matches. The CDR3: CASRKSGGPYEQYF. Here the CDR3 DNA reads TGTGCCAGCAGGAAAAGCGGGGGCCCCTACGAGCAGTACTTC.

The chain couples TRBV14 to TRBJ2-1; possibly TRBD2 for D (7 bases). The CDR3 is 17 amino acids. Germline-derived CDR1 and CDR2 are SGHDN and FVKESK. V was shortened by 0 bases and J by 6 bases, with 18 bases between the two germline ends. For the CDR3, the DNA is TGTGCCAGCAGCCAAGATCTTGGACAGCGGGGCTGCAATGAGCAGTTCTTC. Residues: CASSQDLGQRGCNEQFF.

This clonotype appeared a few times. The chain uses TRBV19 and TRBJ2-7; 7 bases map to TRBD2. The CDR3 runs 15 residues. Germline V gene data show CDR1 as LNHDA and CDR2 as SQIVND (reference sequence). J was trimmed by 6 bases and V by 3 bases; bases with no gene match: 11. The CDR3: CASSMGGSDFFEQYF. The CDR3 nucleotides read TGTGCCAGTAGTATGGGAGGGTCGGATTTTTTCGAGCAGTACTTC.

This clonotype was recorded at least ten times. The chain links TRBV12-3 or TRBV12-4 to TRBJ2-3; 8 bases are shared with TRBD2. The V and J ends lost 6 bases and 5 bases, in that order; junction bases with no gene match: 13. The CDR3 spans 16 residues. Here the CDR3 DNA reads TGTGCCAGCAGCCCCCAAGGAGCGGGAGTAGGAGATACGCAGTATTTT. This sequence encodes CASSPQGAGVGDTQYF.